Below are 25 T cell receptor beta chains sequenced from a single sample in a study of cytomegalovirus exposure and HLA in healthy donors. With 60 Vbeta and 13 Jbeta primers, the PCR was carried out. The repertoire was sequenced with immunoSEQ multiplex PCR; TCRdb's copy has only in-frame clones and lacks some. This table holds roughly 150,000 clones, approximately 80% found once. Specimen: PBMCs. These receptors were collected from a man aged 30 to 39 in good health and CMV-seronegative.

This sequence joins TRBV28 and TRBJ2-7, with D possibly TRBD2 on 6 matching bases. Trimming took off 5 bases at V and 0 bases at J, with 14 bases between the two ends. The CDR3 length is 15 residues. Germline V lookup: CDR1 MDHEN, CDR2 SYDVKM. CDR3 in amino acids: CASSPEGGTSYEQYF. DNA of the CDR3: TGTGCCAGCAGTCCTGAAGGCGGGACCTCCTACGAGCAGTACTTC.

The chain recombines TRBV11-2 with TRBJ2-3; a possible D gene is TRBD2 (5 bases). This CDR3 region has 18 residues. Germline CDR1 is SGHAT and CDR2 is FQNNGV. V shed 5 bases and J shed 1 base, with 22 bases lying between them. The CDR3 loop is CASSDSERLWVRTDTQYF. CDR3 DNA: TGTGCCAGCAGCGATTCCGAACGACTATGGGTCCGCACAGATACGCAGTATTTT.

This sequence joins TRBV30 and TRBJ2-1; tentatively, D is TRBD1 (5 bases). Germline CDR1 is GTSNPN and CDR2 is SVGIG (reference sequence). The CDR3 length is 13 residues. The V and J ends lost 4 bases and 7 bases respectively, with 14 bases between them. The CDR3: CAWMRGARNEQFF. Written as DNA, the CDR3 is TGTGCCTGGATGCGTGGGGCGCGTAATGAGCAGTTCTTC.

V usage is TRBV6-6 and J usage is TRBJ1-2, with D perhaps TRBD1 (5 bases). CDR1 is MNHNY and CDR2 is SVGAGI in the germline V gene (reference sequence). Trimming cost V 2 bases and J 6 bases, with 16 bases left between them. This CDR3 spans 15 amino acids. The CDR3 region is CASSYTGSPGNGYTF. CDR3 bases: TGTGCCAGCAGTTACACGGGCTCCCCAGGGAATGGCTACACCTTC.

This sequence joins TRBV19 and TRBJ2-5; D is unclear. The CDR3 covers 14 residues. CDR1 and CDR2 from the germline V gene are LNHDA and SQIVND (reference sequence). V was shortened by 3 bases and J by 0 bases, with 8 bases between the two germline ends. The chain's CDR3 is CASSIITDQETQYF. In DNA form, the CDR3 reads TGTGCCAGTAGTATTATCACAGACCAAGAGACCCAGTACTTC.

The gene calls are TRBV5-1 and TRBJ2-3; tentatively, D is TRBD2 (6 bases). Germline V CDR1 and CDR2: SGHRS, YFSETQ. The length of the CDR3 is 16 residues. V was shortened by 1 base and J by 0 bases, with 12 bases between the two germline ends. CDR3 DNA: TGCGCCAGCAGCTTGCGGCGGGATGGCAGCACAGATACGCAGTATTTT. This gives the protein CASSLRRDGSTDTQYF.

V usage is TRBV9 and J usage is TRBJ2-7, with 9 nucleotides matching TRBD1. The germline V gene encodes CDR1 SGDLS and CDR2 YYNGEE. The CDR3 sequence is 15 residues long. The V gene end was trimmed by 4 bases and the J gene end by 4 bases; junction bases not matched to a gene: 9. CDR3 region: CASSSSGTGFYEQYF. The CDR3 bases are TGTGCCAGCAGCTCGTCCGGGACAGGGTTTTACGAGCAGTACTTC.

This clone was seen more than once but under ten times. The CDR3 is CASELTGLGAEAFF. Written as DNA, the CDR3 is TGCGCCAGCGAATTAACAGGATTGGGTGCTGAAGCTTTCTTT. This chain links TRBV4-1 with TRBJ1-1; D perhaps matches TRBD1 (5 bases). The CDR3 spans 14 residues. The V end was cut by 8 bases, the J end by 6 bases, with 19 bases between. Germline V gene lookup returns CDR1 MGHRA and CDR2 YSYEKL.

The J gene is TRBJ1-6, the V gene TRBV30; TRBD1 might be the D (6 bases). CDR1 is GTSNPN and CDR2 is SVGIG in the germline V gene (reference sequence). V gave up 2 bases and J gave up 6 bases, with 11 bases separating them. There are 14 residues in the CDR3. The CDR3 bases are TGTGCCTGGAGTCGTCCGGACAGTAATTCACCCCTCCACTTT. Amino acids: CAWSRPDSNSPLHF.

This chain uses TRBV7-9 with TRBJ2-7; TRBD1 matches at 9 bases. CDR3 size: 14 residues. Trimming at V came to 4 bases and at J to 2 bases, leaving 3 bases not matched to a gene. Germline CDR1 SEHNR, CDR2 FQNEAQ (reference sequence). CDR3 coding DNA: TGTGCCAGCAGCTCCACAGGGGGCGCCTACGAGCAGTACTTC. Encoded protein: CASSSTGGAYEQYF.

The chain joins TRBV6-5 to TRBJ1-1; 11 nucleotides line up with TRBD1. Germline CDR1 reads MNHEY; CDR2 reads SVGAGI. Trimming took 2 bases from V and 3 from J; bases not matched to a gene: 5. This CDR3 has 16 residues. CDR3 nucleotide sequence: TGTGCCAGCAGTTACGGGACAGGGGGTTTGTACACTGAAGCTTTCTTT. Its protein is CASSYGTGGLYTEAFF.

The chain recombines TRBV19 with TRBJ2-5; 10 bases align to TRBD1. Germline trimming cut 5 bases from V and 5 bases from J; bases unmatched to any gene: 5. Germline assignment: CDR1 LNHDA and CDR2 SQIVND (reference sequence). This CDR3 has 14 amino acids. Here the CDR3 DNA reads TGTGCCAGTAGTGGGACAGGGGATGTTGAGACCCAGTACTTC. Translating it yields CASSGTGDVETQYF.

As for this clone: Other DNA sequences in this specimen translate into the identical CDR3. The chain uses TRBV4-2 and TRBJ2-3; 7 bases agree with TRBD2. CDR1 LGHNA and CDR2 YNFKEQ come from the germline V gene. The CDR3 extends over 17 amino acids. Losses at the gene ends were 0 bases for V and 2 bases for J; bases not matched to a gene: 8. The CDR3 nucleotides are TGTGCCAGCAGCCAAGATAGAGCGGGACTACTCACAGATACGCAGTATTTT. Its protein product is CASSQDRAGLLTDTQYF.

The V and J genes are TRBV5-1 and TRBJ1-4, with D unclear. CDR3 length: 15 amino acids. The germline V gene encodes CDR1 SGHRS and CDR2 YFSETQ. V shed 0 bases and J shed 0 bases, with 6 bases lying between them. The CDR3 DNA reads TGCGCCAGCAGCTTGGACGGGGCAACTAATGAAAAACTGTTTTTT. Its translation is CASSLDGATNEKLFF. Drawing the rest from reference TRBV5-1 and TRBJ1-4, the complete variable domain is KAGVTQTPRYLIKTRGQQVTLSCSPISGHRSVSWYQQTPGQGLQFLFEYFSETQRNKGNFPGRFSGRQFSNSRSEMNVSTLELGDSALYLCASSLDGATNEKLFFGSGTQLSVL.

As for this clone: The same CDR3 arises from other DNA sequences in this sample as well. This chain joins TRBV7-9 and TRBJ2-1; no firm D call. The germline gives CDR1 SEHNR, CDR2 FQNEAQ (reference sequence). The V and J ends lost 1 base and 4 bases respectively, with 5 bases between them. The CDR3 covers 13 residues. The CDR3 nucleotides read TGTGCCAGCAGCTTAGTACAGTACAATGAGCAGTTCTTC. Protein: CASSLVQYNEQFF.

This clone was observed a few times. The rearrangement uses TRBV5-4 and TRBJ1-1; no clear D gene. This CDR3 has 19 residues. Deletions cut 0 bases from V and 0 bases from J, with 21 bases between. Germline CDR1 and CDR2: SGHNT and YYREEE (reference sequence). CDR3 nucleotides: TGTGCCAGCAGCTTGGGGGGAGGTAACCGATTACAAATGAACACTGAAGCTTTCTTT. Its protein is CASSLGGGNRLQMNTEAFF.

This clone was found a few times. The chain combines TRBV7-2 with TRBJ2-7, with 7 bases that match TRBD1. Germline V lookup: CDR1 SGHTA, CDR2 FQGNSA. This CDR3 contains 14 residues. The V gene end was trimmed by 5 bases and the J gene end by 2 bases; junction bases not matched to a gene: 6. The CDR3 reads CASSTGQEPYEQYF. CDR3 coding DNA: TGTGCCAGCAGCACCGGACAGGAGCCCTACGAGCAGTACTTC.

This clone was seen more than once but under ten times. V is TRBV29-1 and J is TRBJ2-5, with 12 bases that match TRBD2. The end of the DNA is better explained by TRBJ2-7, so the J call may be wrong. Germline lookup yields CDR1 SQVTM and CDR2 ANQGSEA. The CDR3 runs 13 residues. The CDR3 nucleotides are TGCAGCGTTAATGGACTAGCGGGGAGCGAGCAGTACTTC. This sequence encodes CSVNGLAGSEQYF.

The chain recombines TRBV11-2 with TRBJ1-6; no clear D gene. CDR1 is SGHAT and CDR2 is FQNNGV in the germline V gene. The CDR3 spans 16 residues. The V gene lost 1 base and the J gene lost 0 bases, with 7 bases spanning the gap. The CDR3: CASSLGESSYNSPLHF. The CDR3 nucleotides are TGTGCCAGCAGCTTAGGCGAGAGCTCCTATAATTCACCCCTCCACTTT.

This clone was counted between two and nine times. The chain employs TRBV9 and TRBJ2-7, with TRBD2 identical over 11 bases. The CDR3 sequence is 18 residues long. Germline CDR1 SGDLS, CDR2 YYNGEE. With 0 bases clipped from V and 0 bases from J, the junction kept 8 bases outside the gene matches. The CDR3 here is CASSVAGTSGGSSYEQYF. The CDR3 DNA reads TGTGCCAGCAGCGTAGCCGGGACTAGCGGAGGGAGCTCCTACGAGCAGTACTTC.

The V call is TRBV7-8, the J call TRBJ2-3; 8 bases map to TRBD2. In germline, CDR1 is SGHVS, CDR2 FQNEAQ. J was trimmed by 2 bases and V by 3 bases; bases with no gene match: 10. This CDR3 has 17 residues. The CDR3 nucleotides read TGTGCCAGCAGCTTGGCCCCGGGACTAGGGGCCACAGATACGCAGTATTTT. Protein: CASSLAPGLGATDTQYF.

This clone was detected a few times. This sequence joins TRBV12-5 and TRBJ1-1; D is undetermined. The CDR3 sequence is 13 residues long. Germline V CDR1 and CDR2: LGHNT, FRNRAP. V was trimmed by 3 bases and J by 9 bases, leaving 14 bases between them. In DNA, the CDR3 is TGTGCTAGTGGTTTATCTGGAGACGCGAAAGCTTTCTTT. Translated: CASGLSGDAKAFF.

This chain uses TRBV7-2 with TRBJ2-5; 7 bases fit TRBD2. CDR3 length: 16 residues. Germline V gene lookup returns CDR1 SGHTA and CDR2 FQGNSA. The J segment lost 5 bases and the V segment lost 2 bases, leaving 11 bases of the junction unmatched. The CDR3 is CASSLFGGTGGETQYF. The CDR3 nucleotides read TGTGCCAGCAGCTTATTCGGGGGGACTGGTGGCGAGACCCAGTACTTC.

The CDR3 here is CASSQQRDYGYTF. Here the CDR3 DNA reads TGCGCCAGCAGCCAGCAGAGGGACTATGGCTACACCTTC. The chain links TRBV4-3 to TRBJ1-2; D unresolved. The CDR3 extends over 13 amino acids. CDR1 LGHNA and CDR2 YSLEER come from the germline V gene. The germline V and J ends were trimmed by 3 bases and 3 bases, with 8 bases remaining between them.

V is TRBV5-1 and J is TRBJ2-4; maybe TRBD2 (6 bases). The V gene lost 5 bases and the J gene lost 2 bases, with 17 bases spanning the gap. The germline V gene encodes CDR1 SGHRS and CDR2 YFSETQ. The CDR3 extends over 16 amino acids. DNA for the CDR3: TGCGCCAGCAGTACGGGGGACCTTAAAACCAAAAACATTCAGTACTTC. It yields the protein CASSTGDLKTKNIQYF.